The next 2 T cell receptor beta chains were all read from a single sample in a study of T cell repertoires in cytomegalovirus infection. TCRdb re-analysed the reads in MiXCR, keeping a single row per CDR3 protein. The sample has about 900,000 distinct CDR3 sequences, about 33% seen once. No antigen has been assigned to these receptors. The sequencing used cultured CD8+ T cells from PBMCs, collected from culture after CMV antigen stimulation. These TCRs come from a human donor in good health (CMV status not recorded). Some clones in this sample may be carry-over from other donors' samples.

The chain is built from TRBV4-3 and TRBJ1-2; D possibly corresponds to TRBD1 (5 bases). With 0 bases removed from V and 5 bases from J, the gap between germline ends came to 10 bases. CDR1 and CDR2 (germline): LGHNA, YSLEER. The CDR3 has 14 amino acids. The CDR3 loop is CASSQDGGPYGYTF. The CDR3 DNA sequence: TGCGCCAGCAGCCAAGATGGGGGACCTTATGGCTACACCTTC.

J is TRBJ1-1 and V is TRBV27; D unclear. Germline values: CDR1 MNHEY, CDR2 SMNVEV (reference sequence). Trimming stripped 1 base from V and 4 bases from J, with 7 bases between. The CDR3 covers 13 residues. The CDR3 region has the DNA TGTGCCAGCAGTTTATGGGCGGGCACTGAAGCTTTCTTT. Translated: CASSLWAGTEAFF.